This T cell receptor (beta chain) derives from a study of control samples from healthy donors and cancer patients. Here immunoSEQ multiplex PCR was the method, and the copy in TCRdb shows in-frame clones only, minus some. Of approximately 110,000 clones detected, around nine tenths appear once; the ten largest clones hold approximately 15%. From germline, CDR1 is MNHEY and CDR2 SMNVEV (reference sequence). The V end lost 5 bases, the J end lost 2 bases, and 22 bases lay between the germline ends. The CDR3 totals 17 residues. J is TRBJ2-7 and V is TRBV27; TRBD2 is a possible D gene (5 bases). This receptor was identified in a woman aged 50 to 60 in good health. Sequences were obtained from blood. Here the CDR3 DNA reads TGTGCCAGCAGTGGAGGAGGAAACGAAATTACTCCCTACGAGCAGTACTTC. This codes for CASSGGGNEITPYEQYF.